Below are 18 T cell receptor beta chains sequenced from a single sample in a study of blood T cell repertoires in COVID-19. The method was immunoSEQ multiplex PCR; TCRdb's version includes in-frame clones alone and lacks a portion of them. The sample consists of 250,000 to 300,000 clones, around 84% of them appearing once. The specimen was peripheral blood. The receptors come from a man aged 55 to 70 with acute or convalescent COVID-19.

This chain joins TRBV7-9 and TRBJ1-1; no clear D. V was cut by 0 bases and J by 6 bases, with 14 bases left in between. In germline, CDR1 is SEHNR, CDR2 FQNEAQ (reference sequence). The CDR3 extends over 15 amino acids. DNA for the CDR3: TGTGCCAGCAGCTTAGCGATGGGAGGGCTGGCTGAAGCTTTCTTT. Translation gives CASSLAMGGLAEAFF.

The rearrangement joins TRBV29-1 to TRBJ2-7, with TRBD2 matching 11 bases. The CDR3 is 13 amino acids. V gave up 6 bases and J gave up 0 bases; unmatched junction bases: 1. Germline CDR1 and CDR2: SQVTM and ANQGSEA. The CDR3 nucleotides read TGCAGCGTGGGGACTAGCGGCTCCTACGAGCAGTACTTC. This gives the protein CSVGTSGSYEQYF.

This chain joins TRBV10-2 and TRBJ2-7; perhaps TRBD2 as D (6 bases). Trimming cost V 2 bases and J 2 bases, with 31 bases left between them. The CDR3 runs 21 residues. The V gene's germline CDR1 is WSHSY and CDR2 SAAADI. CDR3 sequence reads: CASSEHAGRGSLSPSPYEQYF. The CDR3 DNA follows: TGCGCCAGCAGTGAGCATGCGGGGCGCGGATCTCTTTCCCCTTCCCCCTACGAGCAGTACTTC.

This clone came up a few times. The genes are TRBV9 and TRBJ2-7, with 7 bases aligning to TRBD2. From germline, CDR1 is SGDLS and CDR2 YYNGEE. This CDR3 region has 15 residues. V gave up 0 bases and J gave up 5 bases; unmatched junction bases: 8. The CDR3 DNA follows: TGTGCCAGCAGCGTAGTGGGGGGGTTGGACAACGAGCAGTACTTC. Its translation: CASSVVGGLDNEQYF.

This clone was picked up a small number of times. The V call is TRBV28, the J call TRBJ1-2; D gene unclear. The CDR3 length is 13 residues. Trimming left V 8 bases short and J 3 bases short, with 13 bases between. CDR1 is MDHEN, CDR2 SYDVKM, per germline. The DNA of the CDR3 is TGTGCCAGCGCTCTACTGGGCCACTATGGCTACACCTTC. Translated, it gives CASALLGHYGYTF.

This clone was seen only once. This chain connects TRBV27 to TRBJ2-7, with 10 bases matching TRBD2. Germline lookup yields CDR1 MNHEY and CDR2 SMNVEV (reference sequence). The length of the CDR3 is 16 residues. V lost 6 bases, J lost 4 bases, and 12 bases stayed unmatched. The CDR3 loop is CASSPLGASGRYEQYF. In nucleotides, the CDR3 is TGTGCCAGCAGCCCCCTTGGGGCTAGCGGGAGATACGAGCAGTACTTC.

The chain employs TRBV18 and TRBJ2-1; 9 bases are shared with TRBD1. The V and J ends lost 3 bases and 7 bases, in that order; junction bases with no gene match: 7. Germline-derived CDR1 and CDR2 are KGHSH and LQKENI. This CDR3 has 15 residues. DNA for the CDR3: TGTGCCAGCTCACCCCCGGGACAGGGACGTAATGAGCAGTTCTTC. Its translation: CASSPPGQGRNEQFF.

The rearrangement joins TRBV5-4 to TRBJ1-2; the match to TRBD1 covers 8 bases. From germline, CDR1 is SGHNT and CDR2 YYREEE (reference sequence). The CDR3 sequence is 13 residues long. Losses at the gene ends were 4 bases for V and 3 bases for J; bases not matched to a gene: 2. CDR3 in amino acids: CASSEDRDYGYTF. The CDR3 coding sequence is TGTGCCAGCAGCGAGGACAGGGACTATGGCTACACCTTC.

V gene TRBV5-8 combines with J gene TRBJ2-2; D call uncertain. The V gene lost 0 bases and the J gene lost 5 bases, with 8 bases spanning the gap. The CDR3 runs 14 residues. The germline V gene encodes CDR1 SGHTS and CDR2 YDEGEE. The CDR3 protein is CASSLGANTGELFF. CDR3 nucleotides: TGTGCCAGCAGCTTGGGGGCTAATACCGGGGAGCTGTTTTTT.

V is TRBV18 and J is TRBJ2-3, with TRBD2 matching 13 bases. Trimming took 4 bases from V and 6 from J; bases not matched to a gene: 4. This CDR3 spans 15 amino acids. Germline lookup yields CDR1 KGHSH and CDR2 LQKENI. CDR3 sequence reads: CASSRTSGSSDTQYF. CDR3 coding DNA: TGTGCCAGCTCACGGACTAGCGGGAGTTCGGATACGCAGTATTTT. The full variable domain, completed using reference TRBV18 and TRBJ2-3, is NAGVMQNPRHLVRRRGQEARLRCSPMKGHSHVYWYRQLPEEGLKFMVYLQKENIIDESGMPKERFSAEFPKEGPSILRIQQVVRGDSAAYFCASSRTSGSSDTQYFGPGTRLTVL.

This sequence joins TRBV19 and TRBJ2-5, with TRBD2 matching 13 bases. This CDR3 is built from 16 residues. CDR1 and CDR2 from the germline V gene are LNHDA and SQIVND (reference sequence). With V trimmed by 5 bases and J by 2 bases, 5 bases remained unmatched. CDR3 sequence (DNA): TGTGCCAGTAGTTGGAGACTAGCGGGGGGTCAAGAGACCCAGTACTTC. Translated: CASSWRLAGGQETQYF.

V usage is TRBV5-4 and J usage is TRBJ1-2; D remains unclear. Trimming stripped 4 bases from V and 7 bases from J, with 11 bases between. This CDR3 has 12 residues. Germline V lookup: CDR1 SGHNT, CDR2 YYREEE (reference sequence). The CDR3 region is CASSGREFGYTF. CDR3 in DNA: TGTGCCAGCAGCGGACGGGAATTTGGCTACACCTTC.

Turning to this clone: The same CDR3 also results from other DNA sequences found in this sample. V usage is TRBV28 and J usage is TRBJ2-7; the D is unclear. The V gene's germline CDR1 is MDHEN and CDR2 SYDVKM. The V and J ends lost 3 bases and 1 base respectively, with 7 bases between them. The CDR3 sequence is 13 residues long. In DNA form, the CDR3 reads TGTGCCAGCAGTTTTTCCAATTCCTACGAGCAGTACTTC. Protein: CASSFSNSYEQYF.

The rearrangement uses TRBV18 and TRBJ2-7; tentative D call: TRBD2 (5 bases). The CDR3 covers 13 residues. The germline gives CDR1 KGHSH, CDR2 LQKENI. Trimming took 4 bases from V and 0 from J, leaving 7 bases between them. The CDR3 region is CASSLAGSYEQYF. CDR3 DNA sequence: TGTGCCAGCTCACTGGCGGGCTCCTACGAGCAGTACTTC.

The V and J genes are TRBV21-1 and TRBJ2-1; TRBD1, the table's D call, lacks a check against the DNA. TRBV21-1 is designated a pseudogene. The CDR3 runs to 17 residues. CDR3 DNA: TGTGCCAGCAGCAAAGCGCTTCAGGGGGCCATCGACGGTGAGCAGTTCTTC. It codes for CASSKALQGAIDGEQFF.

This clone showed up just a few times. This rearrangement joins TRBV4-2 to TRBJ1-6; D remains unclear. The germline CDR1 and CDR2 sequences are LGHNA and YNFKEQ. Trimming took off 0 bases at V and 7 bases at J, with 13 bases between the two ends. This CDR3 region has 16 residues. CDR3 sequence reads: CASSQERVQRNSPLHF. CDR3 sequence (DNA): TGTGCCAGCAGCCAAGAAAGAGTCCAAAGAAATTCACCCCTCCACTTT.

The chain combines TRBV4-2 with TRBJ1-1, with unresolved D. Germline V CDR1 and CDR2: LGHNA, YNFKEQ. The CDR3 consists of 15 residues. Deletions cut 1 base from V and 1 base from J, with 10 bases between. In nucleotides, the CDR3 is TGTGCCAGCAGCCAAGCAGAGGAAGAGAACACTGAAGCTTTCTTT. Its translation: CASSQAEEENTEAFF.

This chain uses TRBV10-3 with TRBJ1-3; D unclear. There are 14 residues in the CDR3. CDR1 ENHRY and CDR2 SYGVKD come from the germline V gene. The V gene lost 8 bases and the J gene lost 0 bases, with 11 bases spanning the gap. CDR3 DNA sequence: TGTGCCATCGGGGAGGGCCCCTCTGGAAACACCATATATTTT. Translated: CAIGEGPSGNTIYF.